The present T cell receptor beta chain was sequenced within a study of blood T cell repertoires in COVID-19. Study summary: From the United States, Italy and Spain came samples of acute and convalescent COVID-19. Sample material is recorded as cDNA or gDNA derived from T cells, B-cell-depleted T cells, or PBMCs.

Authors' processing steps: Counts of nucleated cells, estimated from reference gene primer amplification, were obtained. Clones were read by immunoSEQ multiplex PCR, and TCRdb kept only the in-frame ones, dropping some. V, J and clone size were drawn from that table, and D and trimming were deduced from the DNA. Of 150,000 to 200,000 clones listed, about 86% were seen once; the top ten hold under 13%. CDR1 is SGHTA, CDR2 FQGNSA, per germline. V shed 1 base, J shed 5 bases, and the junction held 9 bases outside the gene matches. CDR3 size: 16 residues. The TCR was taken from a woman in her seventies with COVID-19, enrolled during active disease. The gene calls are TRBV7-2 and TRBJ2-5; 8 bases map to TRBD2. The material sequenced was peripheral blood. DNA for the CDR3: TGTGCCAGCAGCTTAGAGTACGGGGGGGCCGGCGAGACCCAGTACTTC. This translates into CASSLEYGGAGETQYF.